This T cell receptor beta chain was found in a study of human T cells and chemical hapten exposure. Study as a whole: Small volume differences among pooled libraries mainly caused per-sample TCR yield variation.

TCRdb re-derived calls from the RACE reads in MiXCR, one entry per CDR3 protein. Here the sample spans 55,000 to 75,000 distinct CDR3 sequences, around 12% being singletons. Germline trimming cut 4 bases from V and 7 bases from J; bases unmatched to any gene: 10. This CDR3 is 16 amino acids long. Germline-derived CDR1 and CDR2 are SGHAT and FQNNGV. Time point defined: patch test 3, about 24 weeks after DPC sensitization. This sample's treatment: therapeutic diphenylcyclopropenone sensitization with weekly scalp DPC. Blood draws came before every patch-test application. Total RNA was extracted from unfractionated whole blood.

Sequences were derived from whole blood, sampled in connection with sensitization to the hapten diphenylcyclopropenone (DPC). The chain links TRBV11-2 to TRBJ2-1, with 10 bases matching TRBD1. This clonotype originated in a man aged 25 to 40 with alopecia areata. Some clones in this sample may be carry-over from other donors' samples. As DNA, the CDR3 is TGTGCCAGCAGCTCACCCCGGGACAGGGGCGAAAATGAGCAGTTCTTC. It is translated as CASSSPRDRGENEQFF.